The T cell receptor beta chain described here comes from a study of T cell responses to AZD1222 COVID-19 vaccine. Remarks on this clone: Its antigen is not known.

Sequencing was performed with immunoSEQ multiplex PCR; in TCRdb, only in-frame clones are kept and a portion is missing. The sample holds more than 120,000 clones; around 90% are singletons and the top ten take about 1.8%. Study-wide findings and caveats: In a largely white British group with more females than males, clonal diversity was possibly underestimated. Sampling that yielded the repertoires occurred only after the peak T cell response. Just a handful of people given AZD1222 tested seropositive at baseline.

This sequence originates from an adult who received the AZD1222 COVID-19 vaccine. Sequenced here: peripheral blood, sampled 28 days after the second AZD1222 dose.

CDR3 in amino acids: CASTGDYNEQFF. The CDR3 bases are TGTGCCAGCACTGGCGACTACAATGAGCAGTTCTTC. The chain is built from TRBV2 and TRBJ2-1, with no clear D. V was pared by 7 bases and J by 3 bases, with 7 bases between. Per the germline V gene, CDR1 is SNHLY and CDR2 is FYNNEI. The CDR3 loop spans 12 amino acids.